These T cell receptor beta chains were read from a single sample in a study of cytomegalovirus exposure and HLA in healthy donors. The assay was immunoSEQ multiplex PCR, and TCRdb's table has in-frame clones only and misses some. The data hold tens of thousands of clones, with around 80% observed a single time. The sequenced sample was PBMCs. The receptor set was obtained from a man younger than 45 in good health and CMV-seronegative. The CDR3 runs from the conserved cysteine through the conserved F or W. D genes are given only for firm matches. Size values are once, few and many counts, or a class for expanded clones, and some rows have none.

- | - | TRBJ1-2 | TRBV4-3 | TGCGCCAGCAGCAAAGAGCTTCCGGAGGCCTATGGCTACACCTTC | CASSKELPEAYGYTF
TRBD2 | - | TRBJ2-1 | TRBV4-2 | TGTGCCAGCAGCCAAGGACTAGCGGCGAAGAGCTCCTACAATGAGCAGTTCTTC | CASSQGLAAKSSYNEQFF
TRBD1 | - | TRBJ1-4 | TRBV15 | TGTGCCACCCAAAAAGGGGACAGGCCCCCAACTAATGAAAAACTGTTTTTT | CATQKGDRPPTNEKLFF
TRBD1 | - | TRBJ2-3 | TRBV4-2 | TGTGCCAGCAGCCAAGATCGCGGGACAGGGGGTGTGACGCAGTATTTT | CASSQDRGTGGVTQYF
TRBD1 | - | TRBJ2-7 | TRBV6-6 | TGTGCCAGCAACCCCCGGGACAGGGAACACGAGCAGTACTTC | CASNPRDREHEQYF
- | few | TRBJ2-1 | TRBV29-1 | TGCAGCTCTGGGCAGGGGGGTGGGCGGTTCTTC | CSSGQGGGRFF
TRBD2 | - | TRBJ2-1 | TRBV7-9 | TGTGCCAGCAGCTCCGTTATCACATGGCGGGAGGGCAGAGAAGAGCAGTTCTTC | CASSSVITWREGREEQFF
TRBD2 | - | TRBJ2-5 | TRBV6-5 | TGTGCCAGCAGTACCGCGGGGGGTCGGGAGACCCAGTACTTC | CASSTAGGRETQYF
- | - | TRBJ1-1 | TRBV11-2 | TGTGCCAGCAAGAAGGGGCGGGGTGGATGGGACACTGAAGCTTTCTTT | CASKKGRGGWDTEAFF
TRBD1 | - | TRBJ1-2 | TRBV11-1 | TGTGCCAGCAGCTTAGGTACAGGGGTAAACTATGGCTACACCTTC | CASSLGTGVNYGYTF
TRBD1 | - | TRBJ1-1 | TRBV6-1 | TGTGCCAGCAGTGCGGACAGGGGATATGCCACTGAAGCTTTCTTT | CASSADRGYATEAFF
TRBD1 | few | TRBJ1-1 | TRBV2 | TGTGCCAGCAGCTCTGACAGGGTGAACACTGAAGCTTTCTTT | CASSSDRVNTEAFF
TRBD1 | once | TRBJ2-1 | TRBV5-1 | TGCGCCAGCAGCTTCGCAGCGGGGGACAGGGGAGATGAGCAGTTCTTC | CASSFAAGDRGDEQFF
TRBD2 | - | TRBJ2-1 | TRBV6-5 | TGTGCCAGCCAACGGGGGGAAACTGAGCAGTTCTTC | CASQRGETEQFF
- | - | TRBJ1-3 | TRBV6-5 | TGTGCCAGCAGACCTCCAGGGATCTCTGGAAACACCATATATTTT | CASRPPGISGNTIYF
- | once | TRBJ1-2 | TRBV5-1 | TGCGCCAGCAGCTTCCTAGACCATCTGGCAGGGGGCTACACCTTC | CASSFLDHLAGGYTF
- | - | TRBJ1-1 | TRBV5-1 | TGCGCCAGCAGCGTTGGTGAGGGTGAAGCTTTCTTT | CASSVGEGEAFF
TRBD1 | few | TRBJ2-1 | TRBV2 | TGTGCCAGCAGGCTCCGGGACAGGGTCGGTGAGCAGTTCTTC | CASRLRDRVGEQFF
TRBD1 | - | TRBJ1-6 | TRBV6-1 | TGTGCCGGCCAGACAGGGTCCTATAATTCACCCCTCCACTTT | CAGQTGSYNSPLHF
TRBD1 | - | TRBJ2-7 | TRBV28 | TGTGCCAGCAGTTTATACGGGACAGGGGGCAATTACGAGCAGTACTTC | CASSLYGTGGNYEQYF
TRBD1 | - | TRBJ2-3 | TRBV10-2 | TGCGCCAGCAGTGAGCAGGGGGCGTATACGCAGTATTTT | CASSEQGAYTQYF
- | - | TRBJ2-3 | TRBV5-1 | TGCGCCAGCAGCTTGAGGGGTACGGGGGGCCGCACAGATACGCAGTATTTT | CASSLRGTGGRTDTQYF
- | - | TRBJ2-6 | TRBV5-4 | TGTGCCAGCAGCCCCGGTGGTCTGTCTGGGGCCAACGTCCTGACTTTC | CASSPGGLSGANVLTF
TRBD1 | few | TRBJ1-1 | TRBV29-1 | TGCAGCGCTAGACAGGGGTTGGACACTGAAGCTTTCTTT | CSARQGLDTEAFF
- | - | TRBJ1-1 | TRBV25-1 | TGTGCCAGCAGTCCCCGCAGGATGGGGGCCAGGGACACTGAAGCTTTCTTT | CASSPRRMGARDTEAFF
TRBD1 | - | TRBJ1-2 | TRBV5-6 | TGTGCCAGCAGTCGCATTTCGGGACAGAAAAACTACGGCTACACCTTC | CASSRISGQKNYGYTF
TRBD1 | - | TRBJ2-2 | TRBV4-1 | TGCGCCAGCAGCCAAGATCTTACAGGGGCAAACACCGGGGAGCTGTTTTTT | CASSQDLTGANTGELFF
TRBD2 | - | TRBJ2-2 | TRBV19 | TGTGCCAGTACCACTAGCGGGATAGGGGAGCTGTTTTTT | CASTTSGIGELFF
- | - | TRBJ1-1 | TRBV7-9 | TGTGCCAGCAGCTTAGCCCAGGAATCTGAAGCTTTCTTT | CASSLAQESEAFF
- | - | TRBJ2-7 | TRBV7-9 | TGTGCCAGCAGCTTAGGCCAGGGGGGATCCTACGAGCAGTACTTC | CASSLGQGGSYEQYF
TRBD1 | - | TRBJ2-7 | TRBV28 | TGTGCCAGCAGCCTACCGGGACAGGTTTACGAGCAGTACTTC | CASSLPGQVYEQYF
TRBD2 | once | TRBJ2-1 | TRBV5-1 | TGCGCCAGCGGGATCTGGGGGGGAACGAGCAATGAGCAGTTCTTC | CASGIWGGTSNEQFF
- | few | TRBJ2-2 | TRBV5-1 | TGCGCCAGCAGCCGACTAGACACCGGGGAGCTGTTTTTT | CASSRLDTGELFF
TRBD2 | - | TRBJ2-7 | TRBV10-2 | TGCGCCAGCAGTGGGCGCGGGAGGGCCAAATACGAGCAGTACTTC | CASSGRGRAKYEQYF
- | once | TRBJ1-1 | TRBV27 | TGTGCCAGCAGGGTCCGGACTTCAGACTTTACTTTCTTT | CASRVRTSDFTFF
TRBD1 | - | TRBJ2-2 | TRBV5-1 | TGCGCCAGCAGCCCCACAGGGGGCAACACCGGGGAGCTGTTTTTT | CASSPTGGNTGELFF
- | - | TRBJ2-3 | TRBV30 | TGTGCCTTGTCGGGGGGCTCAATAGATACGCAGTATTTT | CALSGGSIDTQYF
TRBD1 | - | TRBJ1-1 | TRBV6-6 | TGTGCCAGCAAAGCCGGGACAGGGAACACTGAAGCTTTCTTT | CASKAGTGNTEAFF
TRBD2 | - | TRBJ2-5 | TRBV30 | TGTGCCTGGAGTGTAGAAGCGGGAGTTGAGACCCAGTACTTC | CAWSVEAGVETQYF
- | once | TRBJ1-3 | TRBV4-1 | TGCGCCAGCAGCCAGCCGGGGGGGCGGATCTCTGGAAACACCATATATTTT | CASSQPGGRISGNTIYF
- | - | TRBJ1-1 | TRBV10-1 | TGCGCCAGCAGTGAGTCGGAGGGGTCTGAAGCTTTCTTT | CASSESEGSEAFF
TRBD2 | - | TRBJ2-7 | TRBV4-2 | TGTGCCAGCAGCCAAGCCCTAGCGGAGCCTGGGAGCGGCGAGCAGTACTTC | CASSQALAEPGSGEQYF
- | - | TRBJ1-1 | TRBV4-2 | TGTGCCAGCAGCCAAGATGGGGACGGGGGGCCTGGTGAAGCTTTCTTT | CASSQDGDGGPGEAFF
- | - | TRBJ1-1 | TRBV29-1 | TGCAGCGTTGAACCCATGGGGGGGGGAAGGGGAGCTTTCTTT | CSVEPMGGGRGAFF
TRBD1 | - | TRBJ1-2 | TRBV30 | TGTGCCAGCCGACAGGGGAAGGGCGGCTACACCTTC | CASRQGKGGYTF
TRBD1 | - | TRBJ2-7 | TRBV5-1 | TGCGCCAGCAGAGACAGGGAAAACGAGCAGTACTTC | CASRDRENEQYF
- | - | TRBJ1-1 | TRBV6-1 | TGTGCCAGCAGGGGGGACTATGGCACTGAAGCTTTCTTT | CASRGDYGTEAFF
- | - | TRBJ1-4 | TRBV7-2 | TGTGCCAGCAGCCCGCGACAGAGTCTAAATGAAAAACTGTTTTTT | CASSPRQSLNEKLFF
TRBD1 | - | TRBJ1-1 | TRBV28 | TGTGCCAGCAGTTTAGGGGGACAGGGGGCCACTGAAGCTTTCTTT | CASSLGGQGATEAFF
TRBD2 | once | TRBJ2-1 | TRBV23-1 | TGCGCCAGCAGTCAACTGGCTAGCGGGATCATCAATGAGCAGTTCTTC | CASSQLASGIINEQFF
TRBD1 | - | TRBJ2-5 | TRBV18 | TGTGCCAGCTCAATGGACAGGTCGACGGAGACCCAGTACTTC | CASSMDRSTETQYF
- | - | TRBJ1-4 | TRBV5-6 | TGTGCCAGCAGCTTCGGGGGTTCGGGTGAAAAACTGTTTTTT | CASSFGGSGEKLFF
- | - | TRBJ2-7 | TRBV27 | TGTGCCAGCAGTTCTATGAACAGGGTACCTGGCGAGCAGTACTTC | CASSSMNRVPGEQYF